Below, 18 T cell receptor beta chains from the same sample are listed, as sequenced in a study of CD8 T cells in ankylosing spondylitis. MiXCR, applied by TCRdb to the 5' RACE reads, yields one record per CDR3 protein. Of about 5,700 distinct CDR3 sequences in the sample, around 2.3% are singletons; the top ten hold 51%. Sequenced sample: blood, either unsorted or a sorted T cell fraction (not recorded which). The receptors here all came from a male donor with ankylosing spondylitis or in good health (not recorded which).

This clonotype has ten or more counts. This sequence joins TRBV9 and TRBJ2-1; 13 bases line up with TRBD2. This CDR3 contains 16 residues. CDR1 and CDR2 (germline): SGDLS, YYNGEE. Losses at the gene ends were 0 bases for V and 9 bases for J; bases not matched to a gene: 6. This chain's CDR3 is CASSVERLAGGGEQFF. CDR3 bases: TGTGCCAGCAGCGTAGAGAGACTAGCGGGAGGTGGTGAGCAGTTCTTC. The full variable domain, with the rest looked up from reference TRBV9 and TRBJ2-1, is DSGVTQTPKHLITATGQRVTLRCSPRSGDLSVYWYQQSLDQGLQFLIQYYNGEERAKGNILERFSAQQFPDLHSELNLSSLELGDSALYFCASSVERLAGGGEQFFGPGTRLTVL.

This clonotype was seen at least ten times. The CDR3 loop reads CASSVSMNTEAFF. CDR3 nucleotide sequence: TGTGCCAGCAGCGTATCCATGAACACTGAAGCTTTCTTT. The V gene is TRBV9, the J gene TRBJ1-1; no firm D call. Germline V CDR1 and CDR2: SGDLS, YYNGEE. Trimming stripped 1 base from V and 0 bases from J, with 4 bases between. CDR3 size: 13 residues.

This clonotype was detected many times. The chain carries TRBV9 and TRBJ2-2; TRBD2 matches at 7 bases. Germline assignment: CDR1 SGDLS and CDR2 YYNGEE. This CDR3 spans 15 amino acids. The ends lost 1 base at V and 7 bases at J; junction bases unmatched: 7. Here the CDR3 DNA reads TGTGCCAGCAGCGTACTCCGGGAGGCCGGCGGGGAGCTGTTTTTT. Translated: CASSVLREAGGELFF.

This rearrangement joins TRBV9 to TRBJ2-1, with 9 positions matching TRBD2. Looked up from germline, CDR1 is SGDLS and CDR2 is YYNGEE. The CDR3 contains 16 residues. Trimming at V came to 7 bases and at J to 5 bases, leaving 13 bases not matched to a gene. The CDR3 protein is CASGPSIAGVHNEQFF. CDR3 bases: TGTGCCAGCGGCCCATCAATAGCGGGAGTTCACAATGAGCAGTTCTTC.

This clonotype was observed at least ten times. The chain is built from TRBV9 and TRBJ2-7, with 10 bases lining up with TRBD1. This CDR3 has 14 residues. After removal of 2 bases from V and 2 bases from J, the junction contained 1 base not matched to a gene. Germline CDR1 reads SGDLS; CDR2 reads YYNGEE. The CDR3 coding sequence is TGTGCCAGCAGCGTTGGGACAGGGGCCTACGAGCAGTACTTC. As protein: CASSVGTGAYEQYF. Together with reference TRBV9 and TRBJ2-7, the CDR3 gives the full variable domain: DSGVTQTPKHLITATGQRVTLRCSPRSGDLSVYWYQQSLDQGLQFLIQYYNGEERAKGNILERFSAQQFPDLHSELNLSSLELGDSALYFCASSVGTGAYEQYFGPGTRLTVT.

This clonotype was observed many times. The chain joins TRBV9 to TRBJ1-2; D remains ambiguous. The CDR3 covers 10 residues. The ends were cut back, 3 bases at V and 5 bases at J, with 2 bases in the middle. Germline V gene sequence: CDR1 SGDLS, CDR2 YYNGEE. The CDR3 protein is CASSGYGYTF. The CDR3 nucleotides are TGTGCCAGCAGCGGTTATGGCTACACCTTC.

This clonotype was counted a few times. The gene calls are TRBV9 and TRBJ2-7; 7 nucleotides align to TRBD1. With V trimmed by 0 bases and J by 7 bases, 10 bases remained unmatched. Germline V gives CDR1 SGDLS, CDR2 YYNGEE. The CDR3 runs 15 residues. The CDR3 protein is CASSVEGTDRSEQYF. The CDR3 DNA reads TGTGCCAGCAGCGTAGAAGGGACAGATAGGTCTGAGCAGTACTTC. Looking up the rest from reference TRBV9 and TRBJ2-7 gives the full variable domain: DSGVTQTPKHLITATGQRVTLRCSPRSGDLSVYWYQQSLDQGLQFLIQYYNGEERAKGNILERFSAQQFPDLHSELNLSSLELGDSALYFCASSVEGTDRSEQYFGPGTRLTVT.

This clonotype was recorded at least ten times. This chain connects TRBV9 to TRBJ2-1, with 11 bases fitting TRBD2. This CDR3 region has 16 residues. Germline CDR1 and CDR2: SGDLS and YYNGEE. The junction had 5 bases not matched to a gene; V was cut back by 4 bases and J by 2 bases. This chain's CDR3 is CASSLLAGGTYNEQFF. CDR3 nucleotide sequence: TGTGCCAGCAGCCTATTAGCGGGAGGGACCTACAATGAGCAGTTCTTC.

This clonotype came up many times. The chain couples TRBV9 to TRBJ2-7; TRBD1 is a possible D gene (6 bases). CDR1 and CDR2 (germline): SGDLS, YYNGEE. The length of the CDR3 is 16 residues. The V gene lost 3 bases and the J gene lost 3 bases, with 19 bases spanning the gap. The chain's CDR3 is CASSGNRASSFYEQYF. The DNA of the CDR3 is TGTGCCAGCAGCGGAAACAGGGCGTCAAGCTTCTACGAGCAGTACTTC.

The sample holds many counts of this clonotype. This rearrangement joins TRBV9 to TRBJ2-3; no clear D. CDR1 is SGDLS and CDR2 is YYNGEE in the germline V gene. V was pared by 3 bases and J by 0 bases, with 8 bases between. This CDR3 has 14 amino acids. The CDR3 region has the DNA TGTGCCAGCAGCGCCCCGGCGAGCACAGATACGCAGTATTTT. Translation: CASSAPASTDTQYF.

This clonotype was detected many times. V is TRBV9 and J is TRBJ2-1, with 15 bases that match TRBD2. Trimming removed 4 bases from V and 9 bases from J; junction bases left unmatched: 2. This CDR3 region has 14 residues. The V gene's germline CDR1 is SGDLS and CDR2 YYNGEE. The CDR3 spells CASSLGLAGGEQFF. The CDR3 nucleotides read TGTGCCAGCAGCCTGGGACTAGCGGGAGGTGAGCAGTTCTTC.

This clonotype ranks as medium-sized. The chain employs TRBV9 and TRBJ2-7, with 10 bases matching TRBD1. This CDR3 contains 14 residues. Germline V gene lookup returns CDR1 SGDLS and CDR2 YYNGEE. J gave up 3 bases and V 0 bases, and 0 bases lay outside the gene matches. CDR3 region: CASSVGDRGYEQYF. The CDR3 DNA reads TGTGCCAGCAGCGTAGGGGACAGGGGCTACGAGCAGTACTTC.

This clonotype was counted many times. This chain connects TRBV9 to TRBJ2-1, with D tentatively TRBD2 (5 bases). Germline V gives CDR1 SGDLS, CDR2 YYNGEE. Trimming cost V 4 bases and J 8 bases, with 19 bases left between them. The CDR3 sequence is 15 residues long. In DNA, the CDR3 is TGTGCCAGCAGCCTTCGGGGTAGGGTTGGGGATGAGCAGTTCTTC. As protein: CASSLRGRVGDEQFF. Full variable domain (outside the CDR3, taken from reference TRBV9 and TRBJ2-1): DSGVTQTPKHLITATGQRVTLRCSPRSGDLSVYWYQQSLDQGLQFLIQYYNGEERAKGNILERFSAQQFPDLHSELNLSSLELGDSALYFCASSLRGRVGDEQFFGPGTRLTVL.

This clonotype was picked up many times. The chain's CDR3 is CASSGTLDRGHWDEQFF. The CDR3 DNA reads TGTGCCAGCAGCGGCACTCTGGACAGGGGGCACTGGGATGAGCAGTTCTTC. The rearrangement links TRBV9 to TRBJ2-1; TRBD1 matches 11 bases. With 3 bases clipped from V and 8 bases from J, the junction kept 13 bases outside the gene matches. CDR1 is SGDLS and CDR2 is YYNGEE in the germline V gene. The CDR3 contains 17 residues.

In its sample, this clonotype ranks as large. This chain links TRBV9 with TRBJ2-2; D may be TRBD1 (6 bases). Germline lookup yields CDR1 SGDLS and CDR2 YYNGEE. V lost 3 bases and J 5 bases, leaving 11 bases between the germline ends. This CDR3 has 14 residues. The CDR3 nucleotides are TGTGCCAGCAGCGACGAGGGGGAAACCGGGGAGCTGTTTTTT. It translates to CASSDEGETGELFF.

In its sample, this clonotype was seen many times. The chain employs TRBV9 and TRBJ2-7, with a weak D call TRBD2 (6 bases). V shed 4 bases and J shed 7 bases, with 15 bases lying between them. Per germline, CDR1 SGDLS and CDR2 YYNGEE. CDR3 length: 13 amino acids. The CDR3 here is CASSLTAAGEQYF. DNA of the CDR3: TGTGCCAGCAGCCTCACTGCCGCGGGGGAGCAGTACTTC.

Sample share makes this clonotype medium-sized. The chain employs TRBV9 and TRBJ2-7; possibly TRBD2 for D (6 bases). The CDR3 consists of 15 residues. Trimming removed 1 base from V and 2 bases from J, with 13 bases in between. CDR1 and CDR2 (germline): SGDLS, YYNGEE. In DNA form, the CDR3 reads TGTGCCAGCAGCGTAAAAACAGGACTAACCTACGAGCAGTACTTC. This sequence encodes CASSVKTGLTYEQYF.

This clonotype was observed many times. This rearrangement joins TRBV9 to TRBJ2-7, with a tentative D call TRBD2 (6 bases). V shed 4 bases and J shed 6 bases, with 17 bases lying between them. The CDR3 extends over 14 amino acids. Germline V gives CDR1 SGDLS, CDR2 YYNGEE. The DNA for the CDR3 is TGTGCCAGCAGCCTGGGAGGAGAGGTTGGCGAGCAGTACTTC. Protein product: CASSLGGEVGEQYF.